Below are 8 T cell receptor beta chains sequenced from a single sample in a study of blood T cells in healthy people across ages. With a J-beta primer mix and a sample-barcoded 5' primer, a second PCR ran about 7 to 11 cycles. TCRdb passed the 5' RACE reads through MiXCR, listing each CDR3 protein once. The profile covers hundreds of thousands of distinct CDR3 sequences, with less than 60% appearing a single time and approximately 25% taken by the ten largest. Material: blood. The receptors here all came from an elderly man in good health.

The CDR3 sequence: CASSAAGSVLDRVHNEQYF. Written as DNA, the CDR3 is TGTGCCAGCAGCGCTGCGGGGAGTGTTCTGGACAGGGTTCACAATGAGCAGTACTTC. V and J are TRBV9 and TRBJ2-1; 8 bases are shared with TRBD1. The J call may be in error: the DNA end matches TRBJ2-7 better. Germline V gene sequence: CDR1 SGDLS, CDR2 YYNGEE. CDR3 length: 19 amino acids.

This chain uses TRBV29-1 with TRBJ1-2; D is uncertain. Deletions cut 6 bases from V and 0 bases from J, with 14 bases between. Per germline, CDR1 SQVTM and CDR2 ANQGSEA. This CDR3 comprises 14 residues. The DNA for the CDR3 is TGCAGCGTGGCGAGGGATCAAGCTAACTATGGCTACACCTTC. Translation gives CSVARDQANYGYTF.

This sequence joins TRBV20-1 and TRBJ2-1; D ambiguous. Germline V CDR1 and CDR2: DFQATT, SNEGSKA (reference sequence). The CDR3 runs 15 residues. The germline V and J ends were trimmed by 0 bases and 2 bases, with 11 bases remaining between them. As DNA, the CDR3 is TGCAGTGCTAGAGATCATCTCGCCCCCTACAATGAGCAGTTCTTC. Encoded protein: CSARDHLAPYNEQFF.

The chain's CDR3 is CSASGGGPQHF. The CDR3 nucleotides are TGCAGTGCTTCAGGGGGGGGGCCCCAGCATTTT. V and J are TRBV20-1 and TRBJ1-5; 7 nucleotides align to TRBD1. The CDR3 loop spans 11 amino acids. Germline CDR1 DFQATT, CDR2 SNEGSKA (reference sequence). V dropped 5 bases and J dropped 9; count of bases not matched to a gene: 4.

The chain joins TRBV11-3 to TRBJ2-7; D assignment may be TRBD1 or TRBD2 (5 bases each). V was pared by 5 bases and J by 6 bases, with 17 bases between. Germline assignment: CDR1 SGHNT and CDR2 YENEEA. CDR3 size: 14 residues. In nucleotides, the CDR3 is TGTGCCAGCAGCCCCGGGGCTGAGGGATGCGAGCAGTACTTC. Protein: CASSPGAEGCEQYF.

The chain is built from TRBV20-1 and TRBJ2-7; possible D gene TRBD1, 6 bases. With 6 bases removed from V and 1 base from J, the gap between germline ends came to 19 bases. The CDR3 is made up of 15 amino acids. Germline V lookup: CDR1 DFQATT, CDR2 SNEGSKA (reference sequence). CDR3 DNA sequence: TGCAGTGCCAGCGTCCCAGGCAGGGGATCCTACGAGCAGTACTTC. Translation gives CSASVPGRGSYEQYF.

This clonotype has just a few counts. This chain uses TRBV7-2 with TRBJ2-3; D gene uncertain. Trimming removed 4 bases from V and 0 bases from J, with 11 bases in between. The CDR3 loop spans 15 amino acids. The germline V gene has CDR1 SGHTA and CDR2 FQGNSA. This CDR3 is CASSSDRASTDTQYF. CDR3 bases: TGTGCCAGCAGCTCTGACCGTGCTAGCACAGATACGCAGTATTTT.

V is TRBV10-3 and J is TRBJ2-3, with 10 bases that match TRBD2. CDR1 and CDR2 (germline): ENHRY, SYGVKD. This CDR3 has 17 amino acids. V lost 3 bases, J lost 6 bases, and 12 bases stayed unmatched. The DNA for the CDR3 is TGTGCCATCAGTGACCGAGGACTAGCGGAGGGGGGTGATACGCAGTATTTT. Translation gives CAISDRGLAEGGDTQYF.